This T cell receptor (beta chain) was sequenced in a study of early T cells in non-severe SARS-CoV-2 infection. The wider study: Sequenced bulk RNA came from whole blood that was unsorted, and chains were unpaired.

CDR1 and CDR2 (germline): SNHLY, FYNNEI. This CDR3 is built from 13 residues. The protocol attached unique molecular identifiers to individual cDNA molecules. TCRdb called the 5' RACE reads again in MiXCR, with one record for every CDR3 protein. The profile shows 80,000 or so distinct CDR3 sequences, approximately 12% of them singletons. Regarding this clonotype: At one boundary the junction diverges from the germline segment, which might be a read error.

The chain employs TRBV2 and TRBJ1-1; D gene unclear. The sequenced sample consisted of whole blood. The receptor was isolated from an adult who was a healthcare worker with PCR-confirmed SARS-CoV-2 infection or an uninfected control (not recorded which). The CDR3 loop reads CASRDLLNTEVFF. The DNA for the CDR3 is TGTGCCAGCAGGGACTTACTGAACACTGAAGTTTTCTTT.